One sample yielded the 22 T cell receptor beta chains listed below, sequenced in a study of identical twins. TCRdb passed the 5' RACE reads through MiXCR, listing each CDR3 protein once. The sample holds nearly 900,000 distinct CDR3 sequences, roughly 12% seen once. The same specimen was also included in a second study, on yellow fever vaccine responses in identical twins.

The sequenced sample consisted of PBMCs. The receptors here all came from a woman aged 18-35 years in good health.

This chain joins TRBV7-9 and TRBJ2-2, with a tentative D call TRBD2 (5 bases). Germline CDR1 and CDR2: SEHNR and FQNEAQ (reference sequence). The CDR3 is 16 amino acids. V was pared by 1 base and J by 0 bases, with 9 bases between. The CDR3 spells CASSLGSGANTGELFF. CDR3 DNA: TGTGCCAGCAGCTTAGGAAGCGGAGCGAACACCGGGGAGCTGTTTTTT.

This chain joins TRBV28 and TRBJ2-3; 9 bases are a match to TRBD2. Germline values: CDR1 MDHEN, CDR2 SYDVKM. V dropped 4 bases and J dropped 6; count of bases not matched to a gene: 5. The CDR3 has 14 amino acids. Written as DNA, the CDR3 is TGTGCCAGCAGTTGGCGGGAGGGCCATGATACGCAGTATTTT. Its translation is CASSWREGHDTQYF. Variable domain in full (rest from reference TRBV28 and TRBJ2-3): DVKVTQSSRYLVKRTGEKVFLECVQDMDHENMFWYRQDPGLGLRLIYFSYDVKMKEKGDIPEGYSVSREKKERFSLILESASTNQTSMYLCASSWREGHDTQYFGPGTRLTVL.

This clonotype was seen repeatedly, ten times or more. The chain employs TRBV29-1 and TRBJ2-3; maybe TRBD1 (6 bases). The V end lost 4 bases, the J end lost 4 bases, and 6 bases lay between the germline ends. The CDR3 is made up of 11 amino acids. Germline CDR1 reads SQVTM; CDR2 reads ANQGSEA. Here the CDR3 DNA reads TGCAGCGTTGCAGGGGCAGATACGCAGTATTTT. As protein: CSVAGADTQYF.

The chain has TRBV7-2 and TRBJ2-1, with D unclear. This CDR3 region has 14 residues. Per germline, CDR1 SGHTA and CDR2 FQGNSA. V shed 4 bases and J shed 4 bases, with 11 bases lying between them. The CDR3 region has the DNA TGTGCCAGCAGCTCGGTAACACCATACAATGAGCAGTTCTTC. Protein sequence: CASSSVTPYNEQFF.

The rearrangement links TRBV7-2 to TRBJ2-1, with a possible D match to TRBD2 (5 bases). This CDR3 is 15 amino acids long. V gave up 1 base and J gave up 9 bases, with 16 bases separating them. Germline-derived CDR1 and CDR2 are SGHTA and FQGNSA. CDR3 residues: CASSLVGSSMVEQFF. CDR3 DNA sequence: TGTGCCAGCAGCTTAGTTGGGAGCTCCATGGTTGAGCAGTTCTTC.

This clonotype was recorded a few times. The chain recombines TRBV3-1 with TRBJ2-2; perhaps TRBD2 as D (7 bases). V was pared by 4 bases and J by 0 bases, with 15 bases between. In germline, CDR1 is LGHDT, CDR2 YNNKEL (reference sequence). This CDR3 region has 17 residues. In DNA, the CDR3 is TGTGCCAGCAGCCTGGGCGGGGGCCGCGCGAACACCGGGGAGCTGTTTTTT. This sequence encodes CASSLGGGRANTGELFF.

The genes are TRBV20-1 and TRBJ2-3; D unclear. V was cut by 5 bases and J by 0 bases, with 15 bases left in between. Germline lookup yields CDR1 DFQATT and CDR2 SNEGSKA (reference sequence). The CDR3 is made up of 15 amino acids. The CDR3: CSAETGQKSTDTQYF. The CDR3 region has the DNA TGCAGTGCTGAAACCGGGCAGAAAAGCACAGATACGCAGTATTTT.

This clonotype was counted at least ten times. The chain employs TRBV5-6 and TRBJ2-2; tentatively, D is TRBD1 or TRBD2 (6 bases each). The CDR3 is 17 residues long. CDR1 and CDR2 (germline): SGHDT, YYEEEE. The V end lost 4 bases, the J end lost 3 bases, and 19 bases lay between the germline ends. In DNA, the CDR3 is TGTGCCAGCAGCGGAGAAACAGGGACTGTGGACACCGGGGAGCTGTTTTTT. Translating gives CASSGETGTVDTGELFF.

The CDR3 loop is CASRERGAFF. CDR3 nucleotides: TGTGCCAGCAGGGAACGGGGAGCTTTCTTT. The chain employs TRBV2 and TRBJ1-1; D not certain. V gave up 6 bases and J gave up 10 bases, with 9 bases separating them. CDR3 size: 10 residues. CDR1 is SNHLY and CDR2 is FYNNEI in the germline V gene.

The CDR3 nucleotides read TGCGCCAGCAGGGACCCCACAGATACGCAGTATTTT. It codes for CASRDPTDTQYF. The V and J genes are TRBV10-2 and TRBJ2-3; D not certain. Trimming removed 6 bases from V and 2 bases from J, with 6 bases in between. This CDR3 is 12 amino acids long. The germline V gene has CDR1 WSHSY and CDR2 SAAADI.

This clonotype occurred many times. V is TRBV6-5 and J is TRBJ2-2, with D hard to call. This CDR3 is built from 14 residues. V shed 0 bases and J shed 8 bases, with 10 bases lying between them. Per the germline V gene, CDR1 is MNHEY and CDR2 is SVGAGI. The CDR3 DNA reads TGTGCCAGCAGTTACTCAGTCCGCCGAGGGGAGCTGTTTTTT. Amino acid sequence: CASSYSVRRGELFF.

The chain combines TRBV5-6 with TRBJ2-6; unclear D gene. Germline V CDR1 and CDR2: SGHDT, YYEEEE. Trimming removed 0 bases from V and 9 bases from J, with 4 bases in between. The CDR3 runs 12 residues. In DNA form, the CDR3 reads TGTGCCAGCAGCTTGGACAACAACGTCCTGACTTTC. This codes for CASSLDNNVLTF. The full variable domain, completed using reference TRBV5-6 and TRBJ2-6, is DAGVTQSPTHLIKTRGQQVTLRCSPKSGHDTVSWYQQALGQGPQFIFQYYEEEERQRGNFPDRFSGHQFPNYSSELNVNALLLGDSALYLCASSLDNNVLTFGAGSRLTVL.

The CDR3 bases are TGCAGTGCTCCACAGGGGGCGGGCTATGGCTACACCTTC. Translating it yields CSAPQGAGYGYTF. The chain carries TRBV20-1 and TRBJ1-2; 9 bases map to TRBD1. J was trimmed by 4 bases and V by 5 bases; bases with no gene match: 5. The germline gives CDR1 DFQATT, CDR2 SNEGSKA (reference sequence). The CDR3 sequence is 13 residues long.

This clonotype was recorded a few times. The rearrangement joins TRBV6-1 to TRBJ1-4; D gene ambiguous. CDR3 length: 15 amino acids. The germline V gene has CDR1 MNHNS and CDR2 SASEGT. V shed 5 bases and J shed 5 bases, with 15 bases lying between them. CDR3: CASSPAWALNEKLFF. The CDR3 nucleotides are TGTGCCAGCAGTCCCGCGTGGGCTTTAAATGAAAAACTGTTTTTT.

This clonotype was detected a few times. At one of its ends the junction is not consistent with the germline gene, which may arise from a read error. The rearrangement links TRBV2 to TRBJ2-3; 9 bases are shared with TRBD1. CDR3 length equals 15 residues. The V gene's germline CDR1 is SNHLY and CDR2 FYNNEI. CDR3: CASREGTGRPDTQYF. The DNA of the CDR3 is TGTGCCAGCAGGGAAGGGACAGGGAGACCAGATACGCAGTATTTT.

The gene calls are TRBV19 and TRBJ2-2, with D unclear. The germline V gene encodes CDR1 LNHDA and CDR2 SQIVND (reference sequence). The CDR3 sequence is 12 residues long. Trimming removed 3 bases at V and 8 bases at J, with 7 bases between. DNA for the CDR3: TGTGCCAGTAGTATCCCTCCTGGGGAGCTGTTTTTT. This encodes CASSIPPGELFF.

This clonotype was seen ten or more times. The chain links TRBV29-1 to TRBJ1-1, with D uncertain. The CDR3 consists of 12 residues. Per germline, CDR1 SQVTM and CDR2 ANQGSEA. Trimming took 4 bases from V and 1 from J, leaving 7 bases between them. In DNA, the CDR3 is TGCAGCGTTGTACTTTGGAACACTGAAGCTTTCTTT. Protein sequence: CSVVLWNTEAFF.

The rearrangement links TRBV18 to TRBJ2-2, with D perhaps TRBD2 (5 bases). The V gene lost 3 bases and the J gene lost 0 bases, with 14 bases spanning the gap. Per the germline V gene, CDR1 is KGHSH and CDR2 is LQKENI. This CDR3 region has 17 residues. This CDR3 reads CASSPVEAVSNTGELFF. In DNA form, the CDR3 reads TGTGCCAGCTCACCGGTAGAAGCGGTATCGAACACCGGGGAGCTGTTTTTT.

This clonotype showed up just a few times. This chain uses TRBV6-5 with TRBJ2-1; D is possibly TRBD1 (6 bases). The CDR3 runs 15 residues. V was cut by 2 bases and J by 2 bases, with 10 bases left in between. CDR1 and CDR2 (germline): MNHEY, SVGAGI. The CDR3, as DNA: TGTGCCAGCAGTTACGCAGGACAGCCCTACAATGAGCAGTTCTTC. Protein sequence: CASSYAGQPYNEQFF.

This clonotype was seen a handful of times. This chain uses TRBV20-1 with TRBJ2-4, with 9 bases fitting TRBD2. This CDR3 contains 14 residues. The V and J ends lost 3 bases and 10 bases, in that order; junction bases with no gene match: 10. Germline CDR1 DFQATT, CDR2 SNEGSKA (reference sequence). The CDR3 region is CSASGIAGVGIQYF. The CDR3 DNA sequence: TGCAGTGCTAGTGGGATAGCGGGAGTCGGAATTCAGTACTTC.

The chain recombines TRBV20-1 with TRBJ2-1; 8 bases fit TRBD1. The CDR3 runs to 15 residues. Germline V CDR1 and CDR2: DFQATT, SNEGSKA (reference sequence). With V trimmed by 0 bases and J by 10 bases, 11 bases remained unmatched. For the CDR3, the DNA is TGCAGTGCTAGAGATCTGAGACAGGGGTTGGGGGAGCAGTTCTTC. Residues: CSARDLRQGLGEQFF.

This clonotype was detected a few times. The V call is TRBV24-1, the J call TRBJ2-7; D is ambiguous. Germline V lookup: CDR1 KGHDR, CDR2 SFDVKD. V was pared by 0 bases and J by 5 bases, with 7 bases between. The CDR3 totals 13 residues. The CDR3 coding sequence is TGTGCCACCAGTGATTTGCAGCGCGACGAGCAGTACTTC. Its protein product is CATSDLQRDEQYF.